The sequence of this T cell receptor (beta chain) was determined in a study of T cell responses to AZD1222 COVID-19 vaccine. Overall study: Second-dose intervals near 4 or 12 weeks were combined. Findings and caveats of the study: Donors in the cohort were predominantly white British and more often female, and clonal diversity was possibly underestimated. Variant regions that are unmutated are reportedly the target of nearly half of spike-specific TCRs. Only six AZD1222 recipients tested seropositive at baseline.

Germline CDR1 is SGHRS and CDR2 is YFSETQ. Germline trimming cut 1 base from V and 10 bases from J; bases unmatched to any gene: 8. The CDR3 totals 15 residues. To note about this clone: The antigen is not known.

Sequencing used immunoSEQ multiplex PCR; TCRdb keeps in-frame clones, though not all of them. The table includes roughly 49,000 clones, roughly 80% detected once. The sequenced sample was peripheral blood, obtained on day 0 of AZD1222 vaccination. This receptor was obtained from an adult in good health. The rearrangement joins TRBV5-1 to TRBJ1-6, with 7 bases lining up with TRBD1. CDR3 region: CASSLNRGIDSPLHF. CDR3 DNA: TGCGCCAGCAGCTTGAACAGGGGAATAGACTCACCCCTCCACTTT. The full variable domain, completed using reference TRBV5-1 and TRBJ1-6, is KAGVTQTPRYLIKTRGQQVTLSCSPISGHRSVSWYQQTPGQGLQFLFEYFSETQRNKGNFPGRFSGRQFSNSRSEMNVSTLELGDSALYLCASSLNRGIDSPLHFGNGTRLTVT.